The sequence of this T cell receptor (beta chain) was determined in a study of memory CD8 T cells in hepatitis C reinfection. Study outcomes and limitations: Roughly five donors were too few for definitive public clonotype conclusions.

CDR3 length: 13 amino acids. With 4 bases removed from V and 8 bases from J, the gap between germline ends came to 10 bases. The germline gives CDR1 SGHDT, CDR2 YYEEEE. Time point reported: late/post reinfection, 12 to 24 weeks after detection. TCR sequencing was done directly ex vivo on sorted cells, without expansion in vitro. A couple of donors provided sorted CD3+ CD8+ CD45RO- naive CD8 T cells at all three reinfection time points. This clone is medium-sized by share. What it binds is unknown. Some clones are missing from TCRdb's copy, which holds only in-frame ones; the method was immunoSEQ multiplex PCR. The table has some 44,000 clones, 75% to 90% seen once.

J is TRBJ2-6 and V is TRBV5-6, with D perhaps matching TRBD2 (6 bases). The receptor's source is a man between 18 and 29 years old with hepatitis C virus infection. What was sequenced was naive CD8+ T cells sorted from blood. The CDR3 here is CASSPGLSNVLTF. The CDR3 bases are TGTGCCAGCAGCCCGGGACTGTCCAACGTCCTGACTTTC. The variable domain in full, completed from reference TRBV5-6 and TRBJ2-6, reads DAGVTQSPTHLIKTRGQQVTLRCSPKSGHDTVSWYQQALGQGPQFIFQYYEEEERQRGNFPDRFSGHQFPNYSSELNVNALLLGDSALYLCASSPGLSNVLTFGAGSRLTVL.